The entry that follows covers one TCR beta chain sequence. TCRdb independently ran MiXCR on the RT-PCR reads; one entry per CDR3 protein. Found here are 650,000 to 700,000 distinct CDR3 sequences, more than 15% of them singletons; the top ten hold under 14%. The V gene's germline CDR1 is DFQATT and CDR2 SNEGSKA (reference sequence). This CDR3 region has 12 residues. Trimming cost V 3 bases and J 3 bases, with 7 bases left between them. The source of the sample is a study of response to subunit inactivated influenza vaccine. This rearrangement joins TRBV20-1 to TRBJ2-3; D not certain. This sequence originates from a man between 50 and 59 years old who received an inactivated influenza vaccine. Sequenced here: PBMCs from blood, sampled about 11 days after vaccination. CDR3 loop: CSASPATDTQYF. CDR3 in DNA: TGCAGTGCTAGTCCGGCAACAGATACGCAGTATTTT.